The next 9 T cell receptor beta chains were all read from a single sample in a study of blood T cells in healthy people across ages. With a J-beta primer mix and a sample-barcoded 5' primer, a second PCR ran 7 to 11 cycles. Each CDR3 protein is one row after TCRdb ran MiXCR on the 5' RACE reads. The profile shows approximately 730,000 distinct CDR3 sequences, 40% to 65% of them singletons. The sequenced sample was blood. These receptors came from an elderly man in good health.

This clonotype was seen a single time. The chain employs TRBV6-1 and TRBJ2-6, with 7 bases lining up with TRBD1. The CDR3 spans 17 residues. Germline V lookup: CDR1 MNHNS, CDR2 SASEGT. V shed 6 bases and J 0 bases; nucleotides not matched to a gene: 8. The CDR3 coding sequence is TGTGCCAGCAGGGAGGTAGGGGGCTTCTCTGGGGCCAACGTCCTGACTTTC. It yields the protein CASREVGGFSGANVLTF.

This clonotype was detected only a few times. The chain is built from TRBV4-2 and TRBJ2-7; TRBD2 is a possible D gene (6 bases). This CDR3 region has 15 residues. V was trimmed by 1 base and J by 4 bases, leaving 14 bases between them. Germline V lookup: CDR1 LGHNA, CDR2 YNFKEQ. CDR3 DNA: TGTGCCAGCAGCCAAGTTACTCGGGGGTCATACGAGCAGTACTTC. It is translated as CASSQVTRGSYEQYF.

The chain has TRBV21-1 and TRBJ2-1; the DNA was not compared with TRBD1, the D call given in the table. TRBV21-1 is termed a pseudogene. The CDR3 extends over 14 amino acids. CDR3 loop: CASSKLRVGNEQFF. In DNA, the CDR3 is TGTGCCAGCAGCAAGCTCAGGGTGGGCAATGAGCAGTTCTTC.

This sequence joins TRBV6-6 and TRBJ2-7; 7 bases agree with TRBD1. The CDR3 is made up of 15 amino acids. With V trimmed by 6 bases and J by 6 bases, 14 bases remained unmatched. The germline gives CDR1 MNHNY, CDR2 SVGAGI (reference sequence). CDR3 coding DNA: TGTGCCAGCAGGAAAGTAGGGGGCTTTTCCCCCGAGCAGTACTTC. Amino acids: CASRKVGGFSPEQYF.

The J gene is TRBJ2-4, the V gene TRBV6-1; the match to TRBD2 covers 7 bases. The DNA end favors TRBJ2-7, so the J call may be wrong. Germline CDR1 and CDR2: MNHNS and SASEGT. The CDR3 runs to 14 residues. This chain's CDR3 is CASSESGVTHEQYF. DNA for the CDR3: TGTGCCAGCAGTGAAAGCGGGGTTACTCACGAGCAGTACTTC.

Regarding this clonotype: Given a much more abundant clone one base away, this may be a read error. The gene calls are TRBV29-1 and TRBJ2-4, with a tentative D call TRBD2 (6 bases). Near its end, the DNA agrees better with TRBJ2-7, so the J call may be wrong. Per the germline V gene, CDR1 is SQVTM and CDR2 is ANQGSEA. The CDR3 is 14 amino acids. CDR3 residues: CGVEAEGSPYEQYF. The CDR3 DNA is TGCGGCGTTGAAGCGGAGGGTTCCCCCTACGAGCAGTACTTC.

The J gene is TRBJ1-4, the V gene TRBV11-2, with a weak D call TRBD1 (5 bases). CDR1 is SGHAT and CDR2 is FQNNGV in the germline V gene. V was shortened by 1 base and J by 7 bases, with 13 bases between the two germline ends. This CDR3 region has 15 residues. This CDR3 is CASSLGYGGGEKLFF. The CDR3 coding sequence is TGTGCCAGCAGCTTAGGTTACGGGGGAGGTGAAAAACTGTTTTTT.

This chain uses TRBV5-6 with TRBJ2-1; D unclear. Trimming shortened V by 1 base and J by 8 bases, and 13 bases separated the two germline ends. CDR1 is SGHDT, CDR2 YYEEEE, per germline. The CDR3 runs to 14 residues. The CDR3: CASSLYGRSYEQFF. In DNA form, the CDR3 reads TGTGCCAGCAGCTTGTATGGGCGCAGCTATGAGCAGTTCTTC. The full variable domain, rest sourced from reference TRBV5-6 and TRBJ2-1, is DAGVTQSPTHLIKTRGQQVTLRCSPKSGHDTVSWYQQALGQGPQFIFQYYEEEERQRGNFPDRFSGHQFPNYSSELNVNALLLGDSALYLCASSLYGRSYEQFFGPGTRLTVL.

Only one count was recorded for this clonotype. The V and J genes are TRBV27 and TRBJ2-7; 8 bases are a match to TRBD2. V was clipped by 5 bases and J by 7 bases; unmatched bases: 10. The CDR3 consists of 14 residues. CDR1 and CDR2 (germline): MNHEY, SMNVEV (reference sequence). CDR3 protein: CASSRAGDGNEQYF. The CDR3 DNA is TGTGCCAGCAGTCGAGCGGGAGATGGAAATGAGCAGTACTTC.